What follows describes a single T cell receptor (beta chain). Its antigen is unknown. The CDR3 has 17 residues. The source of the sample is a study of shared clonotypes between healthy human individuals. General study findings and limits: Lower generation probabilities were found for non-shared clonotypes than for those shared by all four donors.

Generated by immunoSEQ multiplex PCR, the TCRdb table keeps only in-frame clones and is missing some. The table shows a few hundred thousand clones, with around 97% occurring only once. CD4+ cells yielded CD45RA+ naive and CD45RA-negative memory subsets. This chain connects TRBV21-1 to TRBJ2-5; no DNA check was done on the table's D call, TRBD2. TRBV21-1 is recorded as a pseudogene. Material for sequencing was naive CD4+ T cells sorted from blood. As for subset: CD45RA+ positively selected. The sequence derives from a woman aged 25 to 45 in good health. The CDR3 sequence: CASSKGEAGGLQETQYF. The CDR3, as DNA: TGTGCCAGCAGCAAAGGGGAGGCGGGAGGTCTCCAAGAGACCCAGTACTTC.